This TCR beta chain was recorded in a study of blood T cell repertoires in COVID-19. Whole-study context: COVID-19 samples from acute and convalescent phases originated in the United States, Italy and Spain. Sources were T cells, B-cell-depleted T cells, or PBMCs; the material itself was cDNA or gDNA.

Sequencing was performed with immunoSEQ multiplex PCR; in TCRdb, only in-frame clones are kept and a portion is missing. The sample carries roughly 130,000 clones, approximately 87% recorded once. Germline V gene data show CDR1 as SGHAT and CDR2 as FQNNGV. Trimming took 0 bases from V and 4 from J; bases not matched to a gene: 5. CDR3 size: 15 residues. Sequenced sample: peripheral blood. The sequence came from a woman aged 55-70 years with acute or convalescent COVID-19. This chain joins TRBV11-2 and TRBJ1-1, with TRBD1 matching 7 bases. Here the CDR3 reads CASSLEGGAATEAFF. In DNA, the CDR3 is TGTGCCAGCAGCTTAGAAGGGGGCGCGGCCACTGAAGCTTTCTTT.